Below are 27 T cell receptor beta chains sequenced from a single sample in a study of shared clonotypes between healthy human individuals. Clones were sequenced by immunoSEQ multiplex PCR, and TCRdb holds only the in-frame ones, with some missing. The sample contains about 1.1 million clones, approximately 78% of which appear only once. The sequenced material came from memory CD4+ T cells from PBMCs. Subset indicated: CD45RA-negative fraction. These receptors were taken from a man aged 18 to 30 in good health. Some clones in this sample may be carry-over from other donors' samples.

This chain connects TRBV13 to TRBJ2-5; the match to TRBD1 covers 9 bases. Germline CDR1 and CDR2: PRHDT and FYEKMQ (reference sequence). CDR3 length equals 17 residues. The V gene end was trimmed by 2 bases and the J gene end by 5 bases; junction bases not matched to a gene: 12. The CDR3 loop is CASSLRGRTGAMETQYF. The CDR3 DNA follows: TGTGCCAGCAGCTTAAGGGGCAGGACAGGGGCGATGGAGACCCAGTACTTC.

The chain is built from TRBV2 and TRBJ1-5; D ambiguous. Germline loops: CDR1 SNHLY, CDR2 FYNNEI. The CDR3 runs to 15 residues. V dropped 2 bases and J dropped 2 bases, with 10 bases sitting between them. CDR3: CASSERRSGNQPQHF. CDR3 coding DNA: TGTGCCAGCAGTGAACGTAGATCGGGCAATCAGCCCCAGCATTTT.

The chain couples TRBV6-6 to TRBJ1-1, with 7 bases matching TRBD1. The CDR3 spans 11 residues. Germline CDR1 is MNHNY and CDR2 is SVGAGI (reference sequence). V lost 6 bases and J lost 11; bases outside the gene matches: 6. Written as DNA, the CDR3 is TGTGCCAGCAGACGACAGGGCGGTGCTTTCTTT. Protein product: CASRRQGGAFF.

The chain is built from TRBV4-1 and TRBJ2-5; D is unresolved. The CDR3 loop spans 21 amino acids. Trimming took 3 bases from V and 3 from J, leaving 32 bases between them. The V gene's germline CDR1 is MGHRA and CDR2 YSYEKL. CDR3 nucleotide sequence: TGCGCCAGCAGCCAGCGGAGTCAAAATCTTACCCCCGAGACAAATGAAGAGACCCAGTACTTC. Translating gives CASSQRSQNLTPETNEETQYF.

This chain uses TRBV5-4 with TRBJ2-7; 7 bases match TRBD2. Germline trimming cut 4 bases from V and 3 bases from J; bases unmatched to any gene: 7. Looked up from germline, CDR1 is SGHNT and CDR2 is YYREEE (reference sequence). The CDR3 covers 14 residues. CDR3 region: CASSQDSSGYEQYF. For the CDR3, the DNA is TGTGCCAGCAGCCAAGATTCTAGCGGCTACGAGCAGTACTTC. Full variable domain (remainder filled in from reference TRBV5-4 and TRBJ2-7): ETGVTQSPTHLIKTRGQQVTLRCSSQSGHNTVSWYQQALGQGPQFIFQYYREEENGRGNFPPRFSGLQFPNYSSELNVNALELDDSALYLCASSQDSSGYEQYFGPGTRLTVT.

The sample holds a few counts of this clone. The chain links TRBV6-5 to TRBJ1-1; D gene unclear. CDR1 MNHEY and CDR2 SVGAGI come from the germline V gene. The ends were cut back, 0 bases at V and 12 bases at J, with 14 bases in the middle. The CDR3 sequence is 13 residues long. In nucleotides, the CDR3 is TGTGCCAGCAGTTACTCAGGCACCCACACCCCTTTCTTT. Translating it yields CASSYSGTHTPFF.

J is TRBJ1-1 and V is TRBV4-3, with unresolved D. The germline V gene has CDR1 LGHNA and CDR2 YSLEER. V lost 3 bases, J lost 4 bases, and 18 bases lay in between. This CDR3 is built from 16 residues. The CDR3 DNA sequence: TGCGCCAGCAGCCAGAGCATTTTTAGGTTGACCACTGAAGCTTTCTTT. Protein product: CASSQSIFRLTTEAFF.

A note on this clone: The sample holds other DNA sequences that translate to the same CDR3. The V gene is TRBV15, the J gene TRBJ2-1; tentative D call: TRBD2 (5 bases). CDR1 and CDR2 (germline): LNHNV, YYDKDF (reference sequence). Trimming stripped 5 bases from V and 4 bases from J, with 6 bases between. CDR3 length equals 12 residues. CDR3 coding DNA: TGTGCCACCAGCCGGGGATACAATGAGCAGTTCTTC. Translation: CATSRGYNEQFF. Supplemented by reference TRBV15 and TRBJ2-1, the full variable domain reads DAMVIQNPRYQVTQFGKPVTLSCSQTLNHNVMYWYQQKSSQAPKLLFHYYDKDFNNEADTPDNFQSRRPNTSFCFLDIRSPGLGDTAMYLCATSRGYNEQFFGPGTRLTVL.

This clone was found a few times. The gene calls are TRBV2 and TRBJ2-1, with TRBD1 identical over 7 bases. The germline gives CDR1 SNHLY, CDR2 FYNNEI. The V segment lost 6 bases and the J segment 0 bases; nucleotides outside the gene matches: 5. CDR3 length: 15 residues. Here the CDR3 reads CASRKGQYSYNEQFF. In DNA, the CDR3 is TGTGCCAGCAGAAAGGGACAGTACTCCTACAATGAGCAGTTCTTC. The variable domain in full, with the rest retrieved from reference TRBV2 and TRBJ2-1, is EPEVTQTPSHQVTQMGQEVILRCVPISNHLYFYWYRQILGQKVEFLVSFYNNEISEKSEIFDDQFSVERPDGSNFTLKIRSTKLEDSAMYFCASRKGQYSYNEQFFGPGTRLTVL.

This clone was picked up one time. The chain couples TRBV7-9 to TRBJ1-2; 7 bases align to TRBD1. The CDR3 totals 13 residues. The J segment lost 8 bases and the V segment lost 2 bases, leaving 5 bases of the junction unmatched. The germline V gene encodes CDR1 SEHNR and CDR2 FQNEAQ (reference sequence). CDR3 bases: TGTGCCAGCAGCTTAACAGGGGCTGAGGGCTACACCTTC. Its translation: CASSLTGAEGYTF.

The CDR3: CSMGLARSETQYF. The CDR3 DNA is TGCAGCATGGGACTAGCGAGATCAGAGACCCAGTACTTC. This chain connects TRBV29-1 to TRBJ2-5, with 10 bases lining up with TRBD2. The junction had 7 bases not matched to a gene; V was cut back by 8 bases and J by 4 bases. Germline assignment: CDR1 SQVTM and CDR2 ANQGSEA. The CDR3 is made up of 13 amino acids.

This rearrangement joins TRBV4-1 to TRBJ2-1; 10 bases are a match to TRBD2. Germline values: CDR1 MGHRA, CDR2 YSYEKL. V lost 0 bases, J lost 7 bases, and 9 bases stayed unmatched. The CDR3 length is 17 residues. CDR3 in amino acids: CASSQEASGRAINEQFF. DNA of the CDR3: TGCGCCAGCAGCCAAGAAGCGAGCGGGAGGGCCATAAATGAGCAGTTCTTC.

The rearrangement uses TRBV28 and TRBJ1-5, with 9 bases lining up with TRBD1. CDR3 length: 14 residues. V was pared by 3 bases and J by 5 bases, with 2 bases of the junction left unmatched. Germline V lookup: CDR1 MDHEN, CDR2 SYDVKM. In DNA, the CDR3 is TGTGCCAGCAGTTTCTGGACAGGGGATCAGCCCCAGCATTTT. Translation gives CASSFWTGDQPQHF.

This clone was detected a few times. V is TRBV9 and J is TRBJ2-7, with 8 bases matching TRBD1. This CDR3 region has 16 residues. V shed 0 bases, J shed 4 bases, and the junction held 9 bases outside the gene matches. CDR1 is SGDLS and CDR2 is YYNGEE in the germline V gene. The CDR3 loop is CASSVVAGTGSYEQYF. The CDR3 nucleotides are TGTGCCAGCAGCGTAGTAGCCGGGACAGGTTCATACGAGCAGTACTTC.

The sample holds a few counts of this clone. V gene TRBV5-1 combines with J gene TRBJ2-7; D may be TRBD2 (6 bases). Germline CDR1 reads SGHRS; CDR2 reads YFSETQ. The CDR3 spans 14 residues. V was cut by 3 bases and J by 3 bases, with 13 bases left in between. The CDR3 sequence is CASSSGEWGYEQYF. Written as DNA, the CDR3 is TGCGCCAGCAGCTCGGGAGAATGGGGCTACGAGCAGTACTTC.

A word on this clone: The same CDR3 arises from other DNA sequences in this sample as well. The chain employs TRBV4-2 and TRBJ2-1, with TRBD2 identical over 11 bases. This CDR3 is 16 amino acids long. Germline V gene lookup returns CDR1 LGHNA and CDR2 YNFKEQ. The V and J ends lost 3 bases and 0 bases, in that order; junction bases with no gene match: 1. The CDR3: CASSQGLADSYNEQFF. CDR3 nucleotide sequence: TGTGCCAGCAGCCAGGGACTAGCGGACTCCTACAATGAGCAGTTCTTC.

This chain connects TRBV18 to TRBJ1-2; D not certain. The germline CDR1 and CDR2 sequences are KGHSH and LQKENI. This CDR3 has 14 residues. V was shortened by 3 bases and J by 5 bases, with 13 bases between the two germline ends. The CDR3 reads CASSPGPGSYGYTF. In nucleotides, the CDR3 is TGTGCCAGCTCACCCGGGCCGGGAAGTTATGGCTACACCTTC.

This rearrangement joins TRBV28 to TRBJ1-1; the D gene is possibly TRBD1 (5 bases). The CDR3 has 15 amino acids. From germline, CDR1 is MDHEN and CDR2 SYDVKM. V was shortened by 3 bases and J by 1 base, with 12 bases between the two germline ends. The CDR3: CASSLGRAGNTEAFF. The CDR3 DNA reads TGTGCCAGCAGTTTGGGCAGGGCGGGGAACACTGAAGCTTTCTTT.

This clone was observed a single time. CDR3 DNA: TGCGCCAGCAGCGTGACAGTGAGCCGTACCGGGGAGCTGTTTTTT. This codes for CASSVTVSRTGELFF. This chain links TRBV5-1 with TRBJ2-2; D perhaps matches TRBD1 (5 bases). The CDR3 loop spans 15 amino acids. Trimming removed 4 bases from V and 5 bases from J, with 15 bases in between. Germline V CDR1 and CDR2: SGHRS, YFSETQ.

With respect to this clone: Other nucleotide sequences in the sample specify the same CDR3. This chain uses TRBV9 with TRBJ2-2; unclear D gene. The CDR3 has 13 residues. Trimming stripped 0 bases from V and 4 bases from J, with 4 bases between. The germline V gene encodes CDR1 SGDLS and CDR2 YYNGEE. The CDR3 DNA sequence: TGTGCCAGCAGCGTAGAGGTCACCGGGGAGCTGTTTTTT. This translates into CASSVEVTGELFF.

The rearrangement uses TRBV7-9 and TRBJ2-1; D gene uncertain. Trimming cost V 4 bases and J 4 bases, with 5 bases left between them. CDR1 and CDR2 from the germline V gene are SEHNR and FQNEAQ (reference sequence). The CDR3 has 12 amino acids. The chain's CDR3 is CASSSRYNEQFF. The DNA of the CDR3 is TGTGCCAGCAGCTCGAGATACAATGAGCAGTTCTTC.

J is TRBJ2-2 and V is TRBV28, with 9 positions matching TRBD1. Germline V gene sequence: CDR1 MDHEN, CDR2 SYDVKM. V gave up 6 bases and J gave up 3 bases; unmatched junction bases: 5. CDR3 size: 15 residues. DNA of the CDR3: TGTGCCAGCAGAGGACAGGGGACCGACACCGGGGAGCTGTTTTTT. It encodes CASRGQGTDTGELFF.

The chain combines TRBV19 with TRBJ2-7; D gene ambiguous. Trimming cost V 11 bases and J 5 bases, with 10 bases left between them. Germline V lookup: CDR1 LNHDA, CDR2 SQIVND (reference sequence). The CDR3 length is 10 residues. CDR3 sequence (DNA): TGTGCCCCCGACTTCGACGAGCAGTACTTC. Translating it yields CAPDFDEQYF.

This clone was seen more than once but under ten times. The genes are TRBV11-2 and TRBJ2-1; 12 bases fit TRBD2. The V segment lost 3 bases and the J segment 9 bases; nucleotides outside the gene matches: 9. This CDR3 spans 16 amino acids. Germline-derived CDR1 and CDR2 are SGHAT and FQNNGV. CDR3 in DNA: TGTGCCAGCAGCTTGACGCTAGCGGGAGGGCCTGGTGAGCAGTTCTTC. Protein: CASSLTLAGGPGEQFF.

V usage is TRBV5-1 and J usage is TRBJ2-1; TRBD2 matches at 12 bases. The CDR3 length is 16 residues. Germline CDR1 and CDR2: SGHRS and YFSETQ. Unmatched junction bases numbered 4, after V lost 1 base and J lost 5 bases. The CDR3 sequence is CASSLMASGRDNEQFF. DNA for the CDR3: TGCGCCAGCAGCTTGATGGCTAGCGGGAGGGACAATGAGCAGTTCTTC.

The chain recombines TRBV18 with TRBJ1-1; D remains unclear. The CDR3 has 17 amino acids. From germline, CDR1 is KGHSH and CDR2 LQKENI. V lost 0 bases and J lost 0, with 14 bases in between. The CDR3 DNA follows: TGTGCCAGCTCACCACCAAGCCCCGCAGCCTTGAACACTGAAGCTTTCTTT. Translated, it gives CASSPPSPAALNTEAFF.

This clone appeared many times. The CDR3 loop is CASTLTGFTGELFF. DNA of the CDR3: TGTGCCAGCACTCTGACAGGGTTCACCGGGGAGCTGTTTTTT. The J gene is TRBJ2-2, the V gene TRBV6-1; TRBD1 matches 7 bases. CDR1 is MNHNS, CDR2 SASEGT, per germline. V lost 7 bases, J lost 4 bases, and 6 bases stayed unmatched. The CDR3 length is 14 residues.